A selection of T cell receptor beta chains follows, all from one sample in a study of neurological immune-mediated disorders. TCRdb recomputed calls from the 5' RACE reads with MiXCR, one row per CDR3 protein. The sample includes some 70,000 distinct CDR3 sequences, 3% to 4% of them seen just once. Sequenced input: PBMCs. The source of these receptors is a man aged 35-49 years with multiple sclerosis. Each CDR3 is given with its conserved first and last residue. A D gene is named only where the DNA matches it firmly. A row's size may be missing; if present it is once, few, many or a size class.

D	size	V	J	CDR3	DNA
TRBD1	many	TRBV3-1	TRBJ2-2	CASSQDAPGQGITGELFF	TGTGCCAGCAGCCAAGATGCACCGGGACAGGGGATCACCGGGGAGCTGTTTTTT
NA	many	TRBV10-2	TRBJ2-2	CASRATGELFF	TGCGCCAGCAGGGCCACCGGGGAGCTGTTTTTT
NA	many	TRBV6-6	TRBJ2-1	CASSKDYNEQFF	TGTGCCAGCAGTAAGGACTACAATGAGCAGTTCTTC
NA	many	TRBV11-2	TRBJ2-1	CASSLVAGGRVEQFF	TGTGCCAGCAGCTTAGTAGCCGGGGGCCGGGTAGAGCAGTTCTTC
NA	many	TRBV5-1	TRBJ2-1	CASSTATDFNEQFF	TGCGCCAGCAGCACGGCGACAGATTTCAATGAGCAGTTCTTC
NA	many	TRBV5-1	TRBJ2-5	CASSVAAPETQYF	TGCGCCAGCAGCGTAGCGGCTCCCGAGACCCAGTACTTC
TRBD1	many	TRBV2	TRBJ2-4	CASSPGQGIAKNIQYF	TGTGCCAGCAGCCCAGGACAGGGGATAGCCAAAAACATTCAGTACTTC
NA	many	TRBV5-1	TRBJ2-5	CASSLDWNQETQYF	TGCGCCAGCAGCTTGGATTGGAACCAAGAGACCCAGTACTTC
NA	many	TRBV7-2	TRBJ1-2	CASSSEGGLGGYTF	TGTGCCAGCAGCTCTGAGGGGGGGTTGGGTGGCTACACCTTC
TRBD1	many	TRBV10-3	TRBJ1-4	CAISGGGAYNEKLFF	TGTGCCATCAGTGGAGGGGGCGCATATAACGAAAAACTGTTTTTT
NA	many	TRBV5-1	TRBJ2-2	CASSLASGNTGELFF	TGCGCCAGCAGCTTGGCCAGCGGGAACACCGGGGAGCTGTTTTTT
NA	many	TRBV5-1	TRBJ2-5	CASSLAGAGQETQYF	TGCGCCAGCAGCTTGGCCGGGGCAGGGCAAGAGACCCAGTACTTC
NA	many	TRBV7-8	TRBJ2-7	CASSLQHYSDEQYF	TGTGCCAGCAGCTTACAACATTACTCCGACGAGCAGTACTTC
TRBD1	many	TRBV5-4	TRBJ2-5	CASSRTGQNQETQYF	TGTGCCAGCAGCCGAACGGGACAGAACCAAGAGACCCAGTACTTC
NA	medium-sized	TRBV7-2	TRBJ1-1	CASSLQGRGNTEAFF	TGTGCCAGCAGCTTGCAGGGGCGAGGGAACACTGAAGCTTTCTTT
NA	many	TRBV5-1	TRBJ2-1	CASRDSRDEQFF	TGCGCCAGCAGAGACAGTCGGGATGAGCAGTTCTTC
NA	many	TRBV20-1	TRBJ2-3	CSAGLGPVTDTQYF	TGCAGTGCTGGGTTGGGGCCAGTGACAGATACGCAGTATTTT
TRBD1	NA	TRBV18	TRBJ2-7	CASTLTGVNEQYF	TGTGCCAGCACCTTGACAGGGGTTAACGAGCAGTACTTC
NA	many	TRBV20-1	TRBJ2-7	CSARPVAWGYEQYF	TGCAGTGCTAGACCAGTTGCCTGGGGATACGAGCAGTACTTC
NA	many	TRBV20-1	TRBJ1-4	CSASTGPNEKLFF	TGCAGTGCTAGCACAGGTCCTAATGAAAAACTGTTTTTT
TRBD2	many	TRBV29-1	TRBJ2-1	CSGGTSGRVEQFF	TGCAGCGGAGGGACTAGCGGGAGGGTTGAGCAGTTCTTC
TRBD1	many	TRBV20-1	TRBJ1-3	CSARNNGDRGNQLYSGNTIYF	TGCAGTGCTAGAAACAACGGGGACAGGGGGAACCAATTATACTCTGGAAACACCATATATTTT
TRBD2	many	TRBV20-1	TRBJ2-5	CSAFTRGYSGGAYETQYF	TGCAGTGCCTTCACTCGAGGATATAGCGGGGGGGCCTATGAGACCCAGTACTTC
NA	NA	TRBV2	TRBJ1-5	CASSSQPGNQPQHF	TGTGCCAGCAGTTCTCAACCAGGGAATCAGCCCCAGCATTTT